The clone carrying this TCR beta chain was seen a handful of times. Generated by immunoSEQ multiplex PCR, the TCRdb table keeps only in-frame clones and is missing some. The table shows roughly 9,500 clones, with roughly 65% occurring only once. This entry belongs to a study of brain T cells in children with intractable seizures. Surgery cases with the highest brain T cell transcript signatures were chosen for sequencing. Specimen: resected brain tissue, collected at surgery. This TCR was recovered from a girl aged 2-9 years with tuberous sclerosis and intractable seizures.

The CDR3 protein is CASSLGKVIDTQYF. The CDR3 bases are TGTGCCAGCAGTTTAGGGAAAGTCATAGATACGCAGTATTTT. This sequence joins TRBV6-6 and TRBJ2-3, with D uncertain. The CDR3 is 14 residues long. Germline lookup yields CDR1 MNHNY and CDR2 SVGAGI (reference sequence). V was clipped by 4 bases and J by 5 bases, with 13 bases between them.